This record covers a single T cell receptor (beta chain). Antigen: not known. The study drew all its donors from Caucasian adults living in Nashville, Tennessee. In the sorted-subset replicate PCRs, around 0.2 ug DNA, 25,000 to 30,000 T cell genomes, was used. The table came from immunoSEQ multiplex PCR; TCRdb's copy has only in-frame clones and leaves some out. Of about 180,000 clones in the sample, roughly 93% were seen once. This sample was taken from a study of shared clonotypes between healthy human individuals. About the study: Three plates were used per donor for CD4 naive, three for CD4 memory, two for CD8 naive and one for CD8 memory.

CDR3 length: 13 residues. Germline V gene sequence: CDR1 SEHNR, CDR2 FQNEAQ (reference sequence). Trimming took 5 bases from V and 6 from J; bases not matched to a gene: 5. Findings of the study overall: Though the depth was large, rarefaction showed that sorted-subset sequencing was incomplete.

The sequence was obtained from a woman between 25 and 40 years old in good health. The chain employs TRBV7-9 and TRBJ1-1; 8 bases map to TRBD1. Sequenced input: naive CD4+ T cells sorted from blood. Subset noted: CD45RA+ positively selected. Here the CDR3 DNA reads TGTGCCAGCAGCATCCTCAGGGGGCCTGAAGCTTTCTTT. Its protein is CASSILRGPEAFF.